This TCR beta chain was identified in a study of identical twins. Via MiXCR, TCRdb re-called the 5' RACE reads, giving one row per CDR3 protein. The table shows 300,000 to 350,000 distinct CDR3 sequences, with over 9% occurring only once. Regarding the study as a whole: Alpha sequences out of frame and shared by twins had excess low generation probability.

Each donor (without exception) was a healthy Caucasian. About this clonotype: The antigen is unknown. At one of its ends the junction is not consistent with the germline gene, which may arise from a read error.

The sample was also linked to a second study, of yellow fever vaccine responses in identical twins.

The receptor was derived from a woman aged 18 to 35 in good health. Sequencing input: CD8+ T cells sorted from blood.

The CDR3 region is CSVEEGVNSPLHF. CDR3 DNA: TGCAGCGTTGAAGAAGGTGTCAATTCGCCCCTCCACTTT. V and J are TRBV29-1 and TRBJ1-6; unclear D gene. The CDR3 has 13 amino acids. Germline lookup yields CDR1 SQVTM and CDR2 ANQGSEA.